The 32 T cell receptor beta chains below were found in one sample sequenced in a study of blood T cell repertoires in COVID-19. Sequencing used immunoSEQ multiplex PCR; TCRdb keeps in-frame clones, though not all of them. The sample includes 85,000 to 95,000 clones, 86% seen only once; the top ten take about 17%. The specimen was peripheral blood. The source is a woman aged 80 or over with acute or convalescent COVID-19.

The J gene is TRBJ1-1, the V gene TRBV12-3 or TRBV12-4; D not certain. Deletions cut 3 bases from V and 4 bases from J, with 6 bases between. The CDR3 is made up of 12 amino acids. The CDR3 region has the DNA TGTGCCAGCAGTTTCGGGGTCACTGAAGCTTTCTTT. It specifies CASSFGVTEAFF.

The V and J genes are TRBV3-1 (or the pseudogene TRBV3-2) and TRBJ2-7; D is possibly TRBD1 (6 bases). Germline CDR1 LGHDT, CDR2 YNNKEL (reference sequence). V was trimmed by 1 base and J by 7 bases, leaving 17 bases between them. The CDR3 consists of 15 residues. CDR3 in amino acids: CASSQGGTRIGEQYF. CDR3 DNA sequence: TGTGCCAGCAGCCAAGGGGGGACAAGGATCGGGGAGCAGTACTTC.

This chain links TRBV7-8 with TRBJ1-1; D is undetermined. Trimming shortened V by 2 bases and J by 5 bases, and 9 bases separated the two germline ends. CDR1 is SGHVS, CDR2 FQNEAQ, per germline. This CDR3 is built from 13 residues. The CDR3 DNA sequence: TGTGCCAGCAGCTTATGGGGAGATACTGAAGCTTTCTTT. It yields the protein CASSLWGDTEAFF. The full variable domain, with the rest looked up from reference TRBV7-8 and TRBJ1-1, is GAGVSQSPRYKVAKRGQDVALRCDPISGHVSLFWYQQALGQGPEFLTYFQNEAQLDKSGLPSDRFFAERPEGSVSTLKIQRTQQEDSAVYLCASSLWGDTEAFFGQGTRLTVV.

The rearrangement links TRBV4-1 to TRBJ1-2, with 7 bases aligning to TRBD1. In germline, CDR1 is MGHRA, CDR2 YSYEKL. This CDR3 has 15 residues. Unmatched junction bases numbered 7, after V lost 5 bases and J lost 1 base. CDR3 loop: CASSATGQFNYGYTF. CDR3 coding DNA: TGCGCCAGCAGCGCCACGGGACAGTTTAACTATGGCTACACCTTC.

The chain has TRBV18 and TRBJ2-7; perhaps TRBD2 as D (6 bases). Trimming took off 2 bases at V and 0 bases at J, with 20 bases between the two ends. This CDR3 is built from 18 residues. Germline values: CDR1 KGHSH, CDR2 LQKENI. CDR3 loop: CASSPTSWGDGHSYEQYF. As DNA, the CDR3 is TGTGCCAGCTCACCAACAAGTTGGGGGGACGGACACTCCTACGAGCAGTACTTC.

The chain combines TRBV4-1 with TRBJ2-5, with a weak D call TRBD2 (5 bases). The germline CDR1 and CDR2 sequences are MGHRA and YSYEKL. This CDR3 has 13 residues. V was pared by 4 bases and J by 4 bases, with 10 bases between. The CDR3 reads CASSPWAGETQYF. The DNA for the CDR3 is TGCGCCAGCAGCCCCTGGGCGGGAGAGACCCAGTACTTC.

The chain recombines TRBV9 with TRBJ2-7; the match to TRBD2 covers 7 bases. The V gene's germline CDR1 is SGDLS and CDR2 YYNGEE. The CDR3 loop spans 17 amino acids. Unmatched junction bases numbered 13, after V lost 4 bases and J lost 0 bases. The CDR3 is CASSPQSRTRFSYEQYF. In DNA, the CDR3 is TGTGCCAGCAGCCCCCAATCCCGGACTAGGTTCTCCTACGAGCAGTACTTC.

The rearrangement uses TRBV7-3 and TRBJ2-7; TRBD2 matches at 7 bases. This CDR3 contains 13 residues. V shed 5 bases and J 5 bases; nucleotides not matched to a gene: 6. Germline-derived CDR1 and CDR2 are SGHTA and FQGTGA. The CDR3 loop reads CASSPGRGDEQYF. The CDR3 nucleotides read TGTGCCAGCAGCCCCGGACGGGGGGACGAGCAGTACTTC.

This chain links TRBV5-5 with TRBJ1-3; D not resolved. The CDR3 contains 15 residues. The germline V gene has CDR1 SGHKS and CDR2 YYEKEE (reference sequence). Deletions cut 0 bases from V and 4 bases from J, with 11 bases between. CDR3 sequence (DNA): TGTGCCAGCAGCTTGGATGCAGGTGCAGGAAACACCATATATTTT. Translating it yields CASSLDAGAGNTIYF.

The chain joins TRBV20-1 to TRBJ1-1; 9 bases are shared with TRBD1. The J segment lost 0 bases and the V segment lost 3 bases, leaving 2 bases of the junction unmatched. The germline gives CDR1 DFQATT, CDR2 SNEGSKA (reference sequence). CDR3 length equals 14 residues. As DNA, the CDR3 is TGCAGTGCTAGTTGGACAGGGGTGAACACTGAAGCTTTCTTT. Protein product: CSASWTGVNTEAFF.

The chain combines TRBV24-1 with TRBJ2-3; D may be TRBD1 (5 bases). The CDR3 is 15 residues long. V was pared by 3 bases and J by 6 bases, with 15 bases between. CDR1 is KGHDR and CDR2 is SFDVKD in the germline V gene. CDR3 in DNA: TGTGCCACCAGTGATCCCCCGGCAGGGCGGGATACGCAGTATTTT. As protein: CATSDPPAGRDTQYF.

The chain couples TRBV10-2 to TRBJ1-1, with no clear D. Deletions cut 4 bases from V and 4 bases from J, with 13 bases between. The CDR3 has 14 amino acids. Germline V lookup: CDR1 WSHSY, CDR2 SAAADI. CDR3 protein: CASSVLGSATEAFF. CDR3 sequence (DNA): TGCGCCAGCAGTGTTCTCGGTTCCGCCACTGAAGCTTTCTTT.

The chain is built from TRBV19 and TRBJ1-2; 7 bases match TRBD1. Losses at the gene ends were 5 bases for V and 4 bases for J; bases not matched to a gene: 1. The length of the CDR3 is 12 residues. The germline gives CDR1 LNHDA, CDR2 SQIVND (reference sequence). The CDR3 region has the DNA TGTGCCAGTAGTCGACAGGGCTATGGCTACACCTTC. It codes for CASSRQGYGYTF.

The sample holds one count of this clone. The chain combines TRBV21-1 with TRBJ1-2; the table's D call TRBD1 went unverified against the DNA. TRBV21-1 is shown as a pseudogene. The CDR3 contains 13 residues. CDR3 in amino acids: CASSIRTGEGYTF. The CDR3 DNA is TGTGCCAGCAGCATTCGGACAGGGGAAGGCTACACCTTC.

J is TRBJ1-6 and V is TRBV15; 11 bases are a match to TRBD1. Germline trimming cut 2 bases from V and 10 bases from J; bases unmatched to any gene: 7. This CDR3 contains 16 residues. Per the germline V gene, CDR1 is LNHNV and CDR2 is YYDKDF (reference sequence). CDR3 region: CATSRRDRGDWSPLHF. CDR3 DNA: TGTGCCACCAGCAGAAGGGACAGGGGGGATTGGTCACCCCTCCACTTT.

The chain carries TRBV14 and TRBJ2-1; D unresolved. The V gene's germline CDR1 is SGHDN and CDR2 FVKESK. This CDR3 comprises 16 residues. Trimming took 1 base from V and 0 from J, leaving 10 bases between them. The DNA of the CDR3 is TGTGCCAGCAGCCAAGTTCTCCTCAGCTCCTACAATGAGCAGTTCTTC. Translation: CASSQVLLSSYNEQFF. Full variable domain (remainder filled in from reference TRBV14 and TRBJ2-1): EAGVTQFPSHSVIEKGQTVTLRCDPISGHDNLYWYRRVMGKEIKFLLHFVKESKQDESGMPNNRFLAERTGGTYSTLKVQPAELEDSGVYFCASSQVLLSSYNEQFFGPGTRLTVL.

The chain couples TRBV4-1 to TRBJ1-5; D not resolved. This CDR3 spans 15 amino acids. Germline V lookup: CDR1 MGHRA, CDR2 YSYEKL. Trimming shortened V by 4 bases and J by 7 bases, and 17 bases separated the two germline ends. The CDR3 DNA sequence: TGCGCCAGCAGCCCCATATGGGGAGGTGGACAGCCCCAGCATTTT. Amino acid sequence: CASSPIWGGGQPQHF.

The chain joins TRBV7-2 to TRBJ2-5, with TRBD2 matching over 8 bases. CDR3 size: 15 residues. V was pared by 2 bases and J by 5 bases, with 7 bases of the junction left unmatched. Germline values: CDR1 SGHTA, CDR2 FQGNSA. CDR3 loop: CASSLQRGWGETQYF. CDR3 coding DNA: TGTGCCAGCAGCTTACAGCGGGGGTGGGGTGAGACCCAGTACTTC.

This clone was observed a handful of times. In nucleotides, the CDR3 is TGCAGCGCTACACCCTGGGACAGGTCAAACAATGAGCAGTTCTTC. This translates into CSATPWDRSNNEQFF. The chain has TRBV29-1 and TRBJ2-1, with 8 bases aligning to TRBD1. The germline gives CDR1 SQVTM, CDR2 ANQGSEA. V shed 7 bases, J shed 5 bases, and the junction held 13 bases outside the gene matches. The CDR3 has 15 residues.

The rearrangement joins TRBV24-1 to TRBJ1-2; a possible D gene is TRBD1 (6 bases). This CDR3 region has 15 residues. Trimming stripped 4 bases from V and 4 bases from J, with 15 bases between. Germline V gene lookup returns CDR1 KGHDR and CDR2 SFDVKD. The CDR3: CATSDQSQGFYGYTF. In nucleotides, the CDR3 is TGTGCCACCAGTGACCAGTCACAGGGTTTCTATGGCTACACCTTC.

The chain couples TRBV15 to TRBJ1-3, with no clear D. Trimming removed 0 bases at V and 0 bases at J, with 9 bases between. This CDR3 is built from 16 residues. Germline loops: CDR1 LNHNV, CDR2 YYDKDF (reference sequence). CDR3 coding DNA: TGTGCCACCAGCAGAGATCTGGGCGTCTCTGGAAACACCATATATTTT. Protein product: CATSRDLGVSGNTIYF.

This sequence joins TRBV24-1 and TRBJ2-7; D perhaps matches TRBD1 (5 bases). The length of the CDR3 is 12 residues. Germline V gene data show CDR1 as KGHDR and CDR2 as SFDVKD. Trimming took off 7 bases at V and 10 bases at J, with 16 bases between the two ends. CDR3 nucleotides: TGTGCCACCAGATGGACAACTACGAAACAGTACTTC. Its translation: CATRWTTTKQYF.

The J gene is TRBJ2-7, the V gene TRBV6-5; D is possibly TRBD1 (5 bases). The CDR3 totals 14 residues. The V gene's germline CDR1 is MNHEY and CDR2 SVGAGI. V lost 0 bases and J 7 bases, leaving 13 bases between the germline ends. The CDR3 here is CASSYSSGKGEQYF. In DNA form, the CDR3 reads TGTGCCAGCAGTTACTCTTCAGGGAAGGGGGAGCAGTACTTC.

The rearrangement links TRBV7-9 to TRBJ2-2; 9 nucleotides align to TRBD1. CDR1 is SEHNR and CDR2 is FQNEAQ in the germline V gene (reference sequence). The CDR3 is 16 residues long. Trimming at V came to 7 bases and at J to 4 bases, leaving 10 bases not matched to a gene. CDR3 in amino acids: CASIPAGTGITGELFF. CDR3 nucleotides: TGTGCCAGCATCCCCGCCGGGACAGGGATCACCGGGGAGCTGTTTTTT.

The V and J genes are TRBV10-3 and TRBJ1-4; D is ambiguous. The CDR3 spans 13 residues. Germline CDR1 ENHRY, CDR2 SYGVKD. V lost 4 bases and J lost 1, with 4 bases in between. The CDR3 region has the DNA TGTGCCATCAGTGCGGGAACTAATGAAAAACTGTTTTTT. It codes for CAISAGTNEKLFF.

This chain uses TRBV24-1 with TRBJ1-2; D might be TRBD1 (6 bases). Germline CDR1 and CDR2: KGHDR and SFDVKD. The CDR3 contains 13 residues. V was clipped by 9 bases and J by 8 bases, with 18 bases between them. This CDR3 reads CATSQRGAEGYTF. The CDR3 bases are TGTGCCACCTCCCAGCGGGGGGCAGAGGGCTACACCTTC.

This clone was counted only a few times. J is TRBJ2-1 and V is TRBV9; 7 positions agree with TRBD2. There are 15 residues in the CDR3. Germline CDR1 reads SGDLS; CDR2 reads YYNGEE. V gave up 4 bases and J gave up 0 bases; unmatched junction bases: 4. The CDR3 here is CASSPGGSSYNEQFF. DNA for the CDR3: TGTGCCAGCAGCCCCGGGGGGAGCTCCTACAATGAGCAGTTCTTC.

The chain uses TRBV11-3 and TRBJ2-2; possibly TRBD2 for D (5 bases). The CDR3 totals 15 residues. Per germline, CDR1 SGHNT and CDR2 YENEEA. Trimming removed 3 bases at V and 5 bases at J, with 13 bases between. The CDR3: CASSFRGKETGELFF. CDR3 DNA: TGTGCCAGCAGCTTTAGAGGGAAGGAAACCGGGGAGCTGTTTTTT.

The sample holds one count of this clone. The CDR3 is CASRYRQGRNEQFF. For the CDR3, the DNA is TGTGCCAGCAGATACAGACAGGGGCGCAATGAGCAGTTCTTC. This chain connects TRBV2 to TRBJ2-1; TRBD1 agrees at 8 bases. CDR3 length equals 14 residues. Trimming took 6 bases from V and 6 from J; bases not matched to a gene: 7. CDR1 is SNHLY, CDR2 FYNNEI, per germline.

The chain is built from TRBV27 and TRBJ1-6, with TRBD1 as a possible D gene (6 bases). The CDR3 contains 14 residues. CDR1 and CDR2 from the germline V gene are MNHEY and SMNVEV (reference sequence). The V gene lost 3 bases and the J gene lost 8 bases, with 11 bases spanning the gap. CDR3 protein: CASSFGGRDSPLHF. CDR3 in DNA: TGTGCCAGCAGTTTTGGGGGCAGGGATTCACCCCTCCACTTT.

The CDR3 coding sequence is TGTGCCAGCAGTTTATCGGGGACAGGAGGATCTGGGGCCAACGTCCTGACTTTC. Protein product: CASSLSGTGGSGANVLTF. V gene TRBV27 combines with J gene TRBJ2-6; 8 nucleotides line up with TRBD1. The CDR3 length is 18 residues. Germline trimming cut 0 bases from V and 1 base from J; bases unmatched to any gene: 5. Germline values: CDR1 MNHEY, CDR2 SMNVEV (reference sequence).

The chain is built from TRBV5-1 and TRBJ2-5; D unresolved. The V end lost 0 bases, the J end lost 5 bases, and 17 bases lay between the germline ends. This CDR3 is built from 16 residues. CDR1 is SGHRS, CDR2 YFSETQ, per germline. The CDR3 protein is CASSLDGRGSTETQYF. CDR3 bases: TGCGCCAGCAGCTTGGATGGCAGAGGATCGACGGAGACCCAGTACTTC.